This TCR beta chain was documented in a study of beta chain features in type 1 diabetes. Overall study findings and caveats: There was no resolution here of whether HLA type influences TCRB rearrangement. People with Type 1 diabetes carried modestly yet significantly shorter TCRB CDR3s in all four CD4+ subsets.

Of note for this clone: Its antigen is currently unknown.

Germline V gene sequence: CDR1 SQVTM, CDR2 ANQGSEA. Deletions cut 4 bases from V and 4 bases from J, with 10 bases between. The CDR3 totals 12 residues. The isolated RNA, all of it, was reverse transcribed, so expressed TCRB transcripts were what got sequenced. The repertoire was sequenced with immunoSEQ multiplex PCR; TCRdb's copy has only in-frame clones and lacks some. This sample has hundreds of thousands of clones, with around an eighth found just once. Cell sorting via CD45RO/CCR7/CD25/CD127/CD95/CD27 was performed to obtain CD4+ naive, central memory, regulatory and stem cell-like memory cells.

The TCR originated in a man younger than 30 with type 1 diabetes. The rearrangement uses TRBV29-1 and TRBJ2-5; D uncertain. Material: naive CD4+ T cells from blood. The CDR3: CSVGRDLETQYF. The CDR3 DNA is TGCAGCGTTGGAAGGGATTTAGAGACCCAGTACTTC.